This T cell receptor (beta chain) came from a study of shared clonotypes between healthy human individuals. General study results and limits: Clonotype sharing among donors was thought likely to change with sequencing depth.

Unsorted PBMC DNA underwent sequencing on ten immunoSEQ deep assay plates. Profiled with immunoSEQ multiplex PCR; TCRdb holds only in-frame clones, not every one. Here the sample spans about 480,000 clones, about three quarters being singletons. This clone has ten or more counts. Its antigen is not identified. CDR1 is MNHNY and CDR2 is SVGAGI in the germline V gene (reference sequence). The CDR3 loop spans 16 amino acids. J lost 8 bases, V lost 0 bases, and 6 bases had no gene match. The clonotype originates from a woman aged 40 to 55 in good health. Some clones in this sample may be carry-over from other donors' samples. The chain couples TRBV6-6 to TRBJ1-4, with TRBD1 identical over 10 bases. The sequencing input was PBMCs. The CDR3 region is CASSYSMGTGVEKLFF. CDR3 sequence (DNA): TGTGCCAGCAGTTACTCGATGGGGACAGGGGTAGAAAAACTGTTTTTT.